This T cell receptor beta chain was profiled in a study of blood T cell repertoires in COVID-19. Generated by immunoSEQ multiplex PCR, the TCRdb table keeps only in-frame clones and is missing some. The sample consists of approximately 160,000 clones, over 85% of them appearing once. Germline V gene data show CDR1 as SQVTM and CDR2 as ANQGSEA. The V and J ends lost 6 bases and 7 bases, in that order; junction bases with no gene match: 8. The CDR3 totals 13 residues. Patients in Seattle were enrolled during active infection, then followed longitudinally. Sequenced: peripheral blood. The chain combines TRBV29-1 with TRBJ2-1, with 8 bases fitting TRBD1. This sequence was found in a woman aged 55-70 years with COVID-19, enrolled during active disease. DNA of the CDR3: TGCAGCGTGCCCCAGGGGGCTGGAAATGAGCAGTTCTTC. It encodes CSVPQGAGNEQFF.